The sample holds one count of the clone carrying this T cell receptor (beta chain). This sample was taken from a study of cytomegalovirus exposure and HLA in healthy donors. The PCR employed 60 Vbeta primers together with 13 Jbeta primers. This table comes from immunoSEQ multiplex PCR, and its TCRdb copy is limited to in-frame clones, with some not included. The sample yields approximately 73,000 clones, roughly 80% seen once. This CDR3 is built from 11 residues. Germline loops: CDR1 MDHEN, CDR2 SYDVKM. V lost 10 bases to trimming and J lost 4 bases, with 8 bases between them. The sequence was obtained from a woman aged 35 to 49 in good health and CMV-seropositive. The sequenced sample consisted of PBMCs. The chain is built from TRBV28 and TRBJ1-5, with unresolved D. CDR3 residues: CATGWNQPQHF. CDR3 nucleotide sequence: TGTGCCACGGGGTGGAATCAGCCCCAGCATTTT.